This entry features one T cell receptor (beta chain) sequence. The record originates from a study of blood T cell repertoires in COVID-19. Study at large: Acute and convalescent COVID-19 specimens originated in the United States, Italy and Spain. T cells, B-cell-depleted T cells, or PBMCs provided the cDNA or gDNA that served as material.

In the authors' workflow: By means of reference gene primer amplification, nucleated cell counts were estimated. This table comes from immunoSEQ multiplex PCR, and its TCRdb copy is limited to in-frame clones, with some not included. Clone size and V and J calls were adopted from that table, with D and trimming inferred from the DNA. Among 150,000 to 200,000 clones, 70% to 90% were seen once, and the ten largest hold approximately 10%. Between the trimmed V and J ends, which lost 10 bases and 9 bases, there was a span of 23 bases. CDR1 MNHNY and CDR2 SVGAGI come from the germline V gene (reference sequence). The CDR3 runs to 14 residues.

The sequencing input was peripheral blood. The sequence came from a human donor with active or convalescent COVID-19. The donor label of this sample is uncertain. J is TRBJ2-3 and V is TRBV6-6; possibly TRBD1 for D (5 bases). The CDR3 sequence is CATREGASLSTQYF. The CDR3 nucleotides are TGTGCCACCAGGGAAGGGGCCTCGCTGTCCACGCAGTATTTT.